Below, 8 T cell receptor beta chains from the same sample are listed, as sequenced in a study of vaccination and CD4 T cells after COVID-19. Sample treatment: approximately 9-day PBMC culture with coronavirus spike peptide pools or control peptides (ViraFEST assay). CD4+ T lymphocytes from the unexposed donor were collected before the COVID-19 pandemic (2011-2018). The Oncomine TCR Beta short-read assay sequenced DNA from cultured CD4+ T cells. TCRdb analysed the PCR reads with MiXCR anew, one entry per CDR3 protein. Among about 6,600 distinct CDR3 sequences, under 35% were seen once, and the ten largest hold 25% to 40%. Their cognate antigens are unknown. Source material: CD4+ T cells from blood, cultured in vitro. These receptors were taken from a human donor in good health.

In this sample, this clonotype turned up a few times. The chain employs TRBV27 and TRBJ2-3; no clear D gene. The CDR3 totals 16 residues. CDR1 and CDR2 (germline): MNHEY, SMNVEV (reference sequence). V shed 2 bases and J shed 6 bases, with 18 bases lying between them. CDR3 in amino acids: CASSLLGQTGPDTQYF. In nucleotides, the CDR3 is TGTGCCAGCAGTTTACTCGGTCAGACCGGACCCGATACGCAGTATTTT.

This clonotype has more than one count but fewer than ten. The chain uses TRBV30 and TRBJ1-6; D might be TRBD1 (6 bases). The CDR3 consists of 13 residues. The V end was cut by 1 base, the J end by 8 bases, with 9 bases between. Germline loops: CDR1 GTSNPN, CDR2 SVGIG (reference sequence). The CDR3 reads CAWSADRHSPLHF. The CDR3 DNA reads TGTGCCTGGAGTGCGGACAGACATTCACCCCTCCACTTT. The entire variable domain, with the rest obtained from reference TRBV30 and TRBJ1-6, is as follows: SQTIHQWPATLVQPVGSPLSLECTVEGTSNPNLYWYRQAAGRGLQLLFYSVGIGQISSEVPQNLSASRPQDRQFILSSKKLLLSDSGFYLCAWSADRHSPLHFGNGTRLTVT.

V gene TRBV7-6 combines with J gene TRBJ1-2; D call uncertain. The ends were cut back, 0 bases at V and 4 bases at J, with 15 bases in the middle. Germline loops: CDR1 SGHVS, CDR2 FNYEAQ. The CDR3 totals 16 residues. The CDR3 reads CASSLATGRVSYGYTF. The CDR3 bases are TGTGCCAGCAGCTTAGCCACTGGGAGGGTGAGCTATGGCTACACCTTC.

This chain joins TRBV12-3 or TRBV12-4 and TRBJ2-1; the D gene is possibly TRBD2 (5 bases). V was cut by 5 bases and J by 4 bases, with 9 bases left in between. The CDR3 has 13 amino acids. The CDR3 nucleotides read TGTGCCAGCAGTCCGGGAATGTACAATGAGCAGTTCTTC. Its protein is CASSPGMYNEQFF.

The rearrangement uses TRBV6-5 and TRBJ1-1; D gene unclear. Looked up from germline, CDR1 is MNHEY and CDR2 is SVGAGI. The germline V and J ends were trimmed by 0 bases and 11 bases, with 13 bases remaining between them. This CDR3 contains 13 residues. CDR3: CASSYSESGKAFF. For the CDR3, the DNA is TGTGCCAGCAGTTACTCGGAATCCGGGAAGGCTTTCTTT.

CDR3 loop: CACGRSNSPLHF. The CDR3 coding sequence is TGTGCCTGTGGCAGGTCCAATTCACCCCTCCACTTT. The chain uses TRBV12-3 or TRBV12-4 and TRBJ1-6; D remains unclear. This CDR3 is built from 12 residues. Trimming took 11 bases from V and 7 from J, leaving 12 bases between them.

V usage is TRBV7-2 and J usage is TRBJ2-5, with 12 bases identical to TRBD2. Looked up from germline, CDR1 is SGHTA and CDR2 is FQGNSA. V was pared by 5 bases and J by 6 bases, with 13 bases of the junction left unmatched. The CDR3 has 17 residues. The chain's CDR3 is CASSPRSPSGGAKTQYF. As DNA, the CDR3 is TGTGCCAGCAGCCCCCGGTCCCCTAGCGGGGGGGCAAAGACCCAGTACTTC. Looking up the rest from reference TRBV7-2 and TRBJ2-5 gives the full variable domain: GAGVSQSPSNKVTEKGKDVELRCDPISGHTALYWYRQSLGQGLEFLIYFQGNSAPDKSGLPSDRFSAERTGGSVSTLTIQRTQQEDSAVYLCASSPRSPSGGAKTQYFGPGTRLLVL.

CDR3 bases: TGTGCCTGGACAGCGAACACCGGGGAGCTGTTTTTT. Translated: CAWTANTGELFF. V and J are TRBV30 and TRBJ2-2; D uncertain. The V end was cut by 4 bases, the J end by 0 bases, with 3 bases between. Germline CDR1 reads GTSNPN; CDR2 reads SVGIG (reference sequence). CDR3 length: 12 residues.